This T cell receptor (beta chain) was identified in a study of T cells after yellow fever vaccination. The sample holds many counts of this clonotype. J lost 7 bases, V lost 0 bases, and 6 bases had no gene match. The CDR3 loop spans 16 amino acids. Germline V gene data show CDR1 as SGHRS and CDR2 as YFSETQ. General study findings and limits: The study re-detected most primary-vaccination clones after the booster (about 96% CD4, roughly 85% CD8). A secondary response was less intense yet reached its peak sooner, at day 5 versus 15.

TCRdb processed the 5' RACE reads anew with MiXCR; each CDR3 protein has one entry. The data contain 45,000 to 60,000 distinct CDR3 sequences, 6.6% of them singletons. This chain connects TRBV5-1 to TRBJ1-6, with 8 bases aligning to TRBD1. This receptor was taken from a young man who received the YFV17D yellow fever vaccine. Sample: CD8+ T cells not binding an NS4B(214-222) dextramer, sorted from PBMCs, taken about 41 days after the first yellow fever vaccination. In DNA form, the CDR3 reads TGCGCCAGCAGCTTGGCCCCGGCAGGGGGCAATTCACCCCTCCACTTT. This gives the protein CASSLAPAGGNSPLHF.